Each of the 18 T cell receptor beta chains below was sequenced from the same sample in a study of shared clonotypes between healthy human individuals. TCRdb keeps only in-frame clones here, not all; method: immunoSEQ multiplex PCR. The table lists some 2.4 million clones, roughly 93% of them singletons. Sequencing was done on a sample of naive CD4+ T cells from PBMCs. Subset here: CD45RA+ positively selected. The source is a young man in good health. Some clones in this sample may be carry-over from other donors' samples.

This chain links TRBV15 with TRBJ1-2, with D unresolved. CDR3 length: 14 residues. Trimming stripped 0 bases from V and 4 bases from J, with 9 bases between. Germline values: CDR1 LNHNV, CDR2 YYDKDF (reference sequence). The CDR3 sequence is CATSRDLSRYGYTF. For the CDR3, the DNA is TGTGCCACCAGCAGAGATTTAAGTCGCTATGGCTACACCTTC.

As concerns this clone: The same CDR3 can be traced to other DNA sequences in this sample. The J gene is TRBJ2-3, the V gene TRBV18; TRBD1 might be the D (6 bases). This CDR3 region has 12 residues. Germline-derived CDR1 and CDR2 are KGHSH and LQKENI. V was cut by 6 bases and J by 6 bases, with 10 bases left in between. In nucleotides, the CDR3 is TGTGCCAGCTCTCCAGGGGCCGATACGCAGTATTTT. Translating it yields CASSPGADTQYF.

J is TRBJ2-1 and V is TRBV7-8; D is undetermined. V dropped 1 base and J dropped 5 bases, with 3 bases sitting between them. The CDR3 is made up of 12 amino acids. Germline V gives CDR1 SGHVS, CDR2 FQNEAQ. The CDR3 nucleotides are TGTGCCAGCAGCTTAGGTGACAATGAGCAGTTCTTC. Protein: CASSLGDNEQFF.

CDR3 DNA sequence: TGTGCCAGCACCCCGGCGGGGGAAGATTTGCCCTCTGGGGCCAACGTCCTGACTTTC. Translation gives CASTPAGEDLPSGANVLTF. The rearrangement joins TRBV6-4 to TRBJ2-6, with 7 bases lining up with TRBD2. V shed 7 bases, J shed 0 bases, and the junction held 15 bases outside the gene matches. Germline CDR1 and CDR2: MRHNA and SNTAGT. The length of the CDR3 is 19 residues.

This chain connects TRBV29-1 to TRBJ2-5; 8 positions agree with TRBD1. V shed 6 bases, J shed 2 bases, and the junction held 5 bases outside the gene matches. The germline gives CDR1 SQVTM, CDR2 ANQGSEA. This CDR3 has 13 amino acids. CDR3 bases: TGCAGCGTCTCAAGGACAGGGCAAGAGACCCAGTACTTC. This gives the protein CSVSRTGQETQYF. Full variable domain (outside the CDR3, taken from reference TRBV29-1 and TRBJ2-5): SAVISQKPSRDICQRGTSLTIQCQVDSQVTMMFWYRQQPGQSLTLIATANQGSEATYESGFVIDKFPISRPNLTFSTLTVSNMSPEDSSIYLCSVSRTGQETQYFGPGTRLLVL.

The V and J genes are TRBV2 and TRBJ2-7; D gene ambiguous. Trimming pared 6 bases from V and 2 bases from J, leaving 14 bases between. CDR3 length: 14 amino acids. Germline V gives CDR1 SNHLY, CDR2 FYNNEI. CDR3 nucleotides: TGTGCCAGCAGAAACTTTCAGGATACCTACGAGCAGTACTTC. The encoded protein is CASRNFQDTYEQYF.

For this clone: This same CDR3 is encoded by further DNA sequences in the sample. This chain joins TRBV5-1 and TRBJ2-6; the D is unclear. CDR1 and CDR2 (germline): SGHRS, YFSETQ. The V gene lost 4 bases and the J gene lost 0 bases, with 8 bases spanning the gap. This CDR3 has 15 residues. CDR3 coding DNA: TGCGCCAGCAGCGTTGGTGTCTCTGGGGCCAACGTCCTGACTTTC. Translating it yields CASSVGVSGANVLTF.

The chain employs TRBV19 and TRBJ2-6, with D perhaps TRBD1 or TRBD2 (5 bases each). Between the trimmed V and J ends, which lost 4 bases and 4 bases, there was a span of 14 bases. CDR1 and CDR2 from the germline V gene are LNHDA and SQIVND (reference sequence). This CDR3 comprises 16 residues. The CDR3 region is CASSTIPRDGANVLTF. CDR3 in DNA: TGTGCCAGTAGTACTATTCCCCGGGACGGGGCCAACGTCCTGACTTTC.

This clone was counted once. The V gene is TRBV5-1, the J gene TRBJ2-3; D assignment may be TRBD1 or TRBD2 (6 bases each). Germline CDR1 SGHRS, CDR2 YFSETQ. The CDR3 runs 15 residues. Deletions cut 2 bases from V and 1 base from J, with 11 bases between. CDR3 protein: CASSLSGAGTDTQYF. CDR3 in DNA: TGCGCCAGCAGCTTATCGGGGGCTGGCACAGATACGCAGTATTTT.

The chain combines TRBV6-5 with TRBJ2-5; 7 bases line up with TRBD1. The CDR3 sequence is 13 residues long. After removal of 5 bases from V and 11 bases from J, the junction contained 11 bases not matched to a gene. The V gene's germline CDR1 is MNHEY and CDR2 SVGAGI. This CDR3 reads CASSERTGLGQYF. The CDR3 nucleotides are TGTGCCAGCAGTGAACGGACAGGTCTAGGGCAGTACTTC.

The chain combines TRBV30 with TRBJ2-7, with D perhaps matching TRBD1 (6 bases). Per germline, CDR1 GTSNPN and CDR2 SVGIG (reference sequence). V was trimmed by 2 bases and J by 10 bases, leaving 15 bases between them. CDR3 size: 12 residues. Here the CDR3 DNA reads TGTGCCTGGAGTAACAGGGTAGGAGAACAGTACTTC. This codes for CAWSNRVGEQYF.

The genes are TRBV9 and TRBJ2-3, with D perhaps matching TRBD1 or TRBD2 (6 bases each). Trimming stripped 3 bases from V and 5 bases from J, with 19 bases between. Germline V gene lookup returns CDR1 SGDLS and CDR2 YYNGEE. The CDR3 totals 16 residues. CDR3 amino acids: CASSAAPGGAVDTQYF. DNA of the CDR3: TGTGCCAGCAGCGCCGCCCCCGGGGGCGCGGTAGATACGCAGTATTTT.

The chain combines TRBV18 with TRBJ2-5, with 9 bases identical to TRBD1. The germline V gene encodes CDR1 KGHSH and CDR2 LQKENI. Trimming at V came to 4 bases and at J to 9 bases, leaving 18 bases not matched to a gene. CDR3 length: 17 amino acids. CDR3 protein: CASSLEPGQGLELPQYF. In DNA, the CDR3 is TGTGCCAGCTCACTAGAACCGGGACAGGGCCTCGAGTTACCCCAGTACTTC.

This chain connects TRBV19 to TRBJ2-5; 7 bases are shared with TRBD2. The CDR3 spans 16 residues. Germline V lookup: CDR1 LNHDA, CDR2 SQIVND (reference sequence). Germline trimming cut 6 bases from V and 4 bases from J; bases unmatched to any gene: 14. The CDR3 DNA is TGTGCCAGTAGCAATCCCAGGACTAGTTGGAGAGAGACCCAGTACTTC. As protein: CASSNPRTSWRETQYF.

The chain employs TRBV28 and TRBJ2-7, with D hard to call. CDR1 and CDR2 (germline): MDHEN, SYDVKM. The CDR3 is 11 residues long. V was pared by 9 bases and J by 0 bases, with 6 bases between. CDR3 nucleotides: TGTGCCAGTATTAACTCCTACGAGCAGTACTTC. Its protein product is CASINSYEQYF.

The V and J genes are TRBV19 and TRBJ1-1, with a possible D match to TRBD1 (5 bases). Germline V CDR1 and CDR2: LNHDA, SQIVND (reference sequence). The CDR3 spans 16 residues. V was clipped by 9 bases and J by 8 bases, with 28 bases between them. The CDR3 DNA follows: TGTGCCAGCTCCCCTCAGGGTTTTGTCAGTGCGGGCGAAGCTTTCTTT. Protein product: CASSPQGFVSAGEAFF.

This sequence joins TRBV10-3 and TRBJ1-1; D is undetermined. This CDR3 has 16 amino acids. Germline lookup yields CDR1 ENHRY and CDR2 SYGVKD. Trimming pared 2 bases from V and 0 bases from J, leaving 13 bases between. This CDR3 is CAISEQAGDMNTEAFF. The CDR3 region has the DNA TGTGCCATCAGTGAGCAGGCCGGTGACATGAACACTGAAGCTTTCTTT.

Of note for this clone: This specimen includes other DNA sequences encoding the same CDR3. The chain is built from TRBV5-1 and TRBJ2-5, with TRBD2 as a possible D gene (5 bases). The V end lost 0 bases, the J end lost 5 bases, and 11 bases lay between the germline ends. CDR1 SGHRS and CDR2 YFSETQ come from the germline V gene. The CDR3 runs 14 residues. CDR3 in DNA: TGCGCCAGCAGCTTGGGGCTAGCTTGGGAGACCCAGTACTTC. It specifies CASSLGLAWETQYF.